This T cell receptor (beta chain) was captured in a study of blood T cells in healthy people across ages (dated by TCRdb to between 2015 and 2017). Regarding the complete study: Template switching captured roughly one uniquely barcoded TCR beta cDNA molecule per two T cells in model experiments. Age-related changes in TCR beta repertoire diversity were measured in the study by deep sequencing normalized with unique cDNA molecular identifiers. To avoid experimental bias, donors of different ages were spread randomly across the sequencing lanes. For two donors (one aged 18 to 30 and one aged 80 or older), the study analyzed two additional independent replicas of 1 million unique cDNA reads from the same blood draw. Four age groups were formed from the donors: young (average approximately 15 years), middle-aged (less than 40), aged (around 62) and long-lived (around 82).

The donors were a few dozen Caucasian individuals from Russia, aged 6 to 90 years, who were systemically healthy. About 10 milliliters of peripheral blood were drawn from each donor into EDTA-treated Vacutainer tubes. Ficoll-Paque density-gradient centrifugation was used to isolate PBMCs, with at least 7 million per sample. Trizol reagent was used to extract total RNA from PBMCs, with at least 5.5 micrograms per sample. The percentages of naive CD45RAhigh/CD27high T cells were determined by flow cytometry on a PBMC aliquot from every donor. Study-wide findings and limitations: Donor CMV infection status was unknown, potentially confounding age-related changes in expanded clonotypes. Conclusive comparison of naive and antigen-experienced compartments was prevented by the profiling of bulk unsorted PBMCs. There was a strong correlation between observed TCR beta diversity and the percentage of naive T cells measured by flow cytometry. Compared with the aged group, the long-lived group had more naive CD4+ T cells, fewer expanded clones and increased TCR diversity, a pattern suggesting age selection. As age increased, observed TCR beta diversity per million T cells dropped in a roughly linear way, and a significant reduction was already evident by age around 41. Estimates of total diversity based on one million sequenced T cells were considered lower bounds and underestimates.

About this clonotype itself: Its antigen has not been determined. No qualities accompany the bases; no much larger clone lies one base away.

The CDR3, from cysteine to phenylalanine, totals 15 residues. Only CDR3 DNA remains: 45 bases, in frame from the first base. V is cut by 0 bases and J by 3 bases, and the space between the germline ends is 11 bases. CDR1 LGHDT and CDR2 YNNKEL are derived from the germline V gene (reference sequence). Libraries were made using 5' RACE. The sequencer listed for this sample is Illumina HiSeq 2500. A second about 7 to 12 cycle PCR used a sample-barcoded 5' primer and a J-beta primer mix. A unique molecular identifier was introduced onto each TCR beta cDNA molecule by a template-switch 5' adaptor carrying 12 random nucleotides. Each sample yielded at least 2.5 million CDR3-containing paired-end reads. All of the RNA was converted into first-strand cDNA using the Mint cDNA synthesis kit, with a TRBC-specific oligonucleotide serving as the primer. After uracil-DNA glycosylase treatment, a first 18-cycle PCR used universal primers M1SS and BC2_uni_R on all cDNA. On the authors' methods: Normalization of each sample was performed by random selection of 1 million high-quality reads, each carrying a distinct molecular identifier. Reads sharing molecular identifiers were discarded rather than binned into consensus sequences. CDR3 identification, clonotype clustering and error correction used MiTCR with a Q25 quality threshold and the strictest error-elimination algorithm. A nonparametric unseen species model using Euler transformation provided a lower-bound estimate of total TCR beta diversity. Through fastp at Q25 and MiXCR, TCRdb rebuilt clones from the public reads, retaining in-frame beta chains. One record per CDR3 amino acid sequence lists the most common genes and DNA. TCRdb's processing, not the study's, gives the V and J calls here. Here the sample has about a million distinct CDR3 sequences; around 48% occur a single time. Of the sample, 13% falls within the top ten clones.

The chain is assembled from TRBV3-1 and TRBJ2-5, with the D gene call left open. This receptor was taken from a man aged 25-45 years in good health. Sequenced input: blood. In nucleotides, the sequence is TGTGCCAGCAGCCAAGACAAGCTAGTAAAAGAGACCCAGTACTTC. The translation is CASSQDKLVKETQYF.